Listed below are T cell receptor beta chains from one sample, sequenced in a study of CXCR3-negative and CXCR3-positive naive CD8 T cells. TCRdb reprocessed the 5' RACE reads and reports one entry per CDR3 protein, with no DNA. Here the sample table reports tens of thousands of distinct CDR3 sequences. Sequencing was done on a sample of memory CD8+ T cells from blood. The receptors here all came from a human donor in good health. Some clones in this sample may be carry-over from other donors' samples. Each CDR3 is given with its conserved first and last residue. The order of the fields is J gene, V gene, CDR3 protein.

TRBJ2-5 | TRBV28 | CASSLSRREHETQYF
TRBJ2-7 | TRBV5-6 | CASSLGQVISYEQYF
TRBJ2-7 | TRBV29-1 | CSVAGTLGTYEQYF
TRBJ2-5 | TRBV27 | CASSLWVGETQYF
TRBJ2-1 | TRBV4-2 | CASSQSSLPEQFF
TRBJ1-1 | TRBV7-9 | CASSPGPLWDTEAFF
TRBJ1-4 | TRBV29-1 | CSVYRRTENEKLFF
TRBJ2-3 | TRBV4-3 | CASSQRPLTDTQYF
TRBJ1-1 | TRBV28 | CASSHRSGLHTEAFF
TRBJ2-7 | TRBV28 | CASSLADSYEQYF
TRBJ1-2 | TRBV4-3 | CASSQGHRGFYGYTF
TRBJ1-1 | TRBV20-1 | CSARPLVNTEAFF